Following are 14 T cell receptor beta chains from one sample sequenced in a study of PD-L1 blockade in urothelial cancer. Generated by immunoSEQ multiplex PCR, the TCRdb table keeps only in-frame clones and is missing some. The sample lists under 130,000 clones; around 85% were seen once. This material consisted of PBMCs, taken around atezolizumab (anti-PD-L1) treatment. The receptor set was obtained from a man aged 50 or older with urothelial cancer.

The chain joins TRBV27 to TRBJ1-2; TRBD1 agrees at 8 bases. This CDR3 contains 15 residues. Germline V gene lookup returns CDR1 MNHEY and CDR2 SMNVEV (reference sequence). V lost 0 bases to trimming and J lost 5 bases; unmatched junction nucleotides: 5. CDR3: CASSLSPQGAYGYTF. CDR3 bases: TGTGCCAGCAGTTTATCACCCCAGGGGGCTTATGGCTACACCTTC.

V is TRBV7-9 and J is TRBJ2-1; 11 nucleotides match TRBD2. CDR1 SEHNR and CDR2 FQNEAQ come from the germline V gene (reference sequence). The CDR3 has 12 residues. V shed 1 base, J shed 15 bases, and the junction held 2 bases outside the gene matches. The CDR3 sequence: CASSLGLAGLFF. Here the CDR3 DNA reads TGTGCCAGCAGCTTAGGACTAGCGGGACTGTTCTTC.

The chain links TRBV7-6 to TRBJ2-2; 10 nucleotides agree with TRBD2. This CDR3 has 15 amino acids. Per germline, CDR1 SGHVS and CDR2 FNYEAQ. The V segment lost 1 base and the J segment 6 bases; nucleotides outside the gene matches: 2. CDR3 region: CASSLGGTSAGELFF. The CDR3 DNA reads as TGTGCCAGCAGCTTAGGTGGGACTAGCGCCGGGGAGCTGTTTTTT.

The chain combines TRBV11-2 with TRBJ1-2; D is perhaps TRBD1 (5 bases). Per germline, CDR1 SGHAT and CDR2 FQNNGV. This CDR3 is built from 13 residues. V was cut by 1 base and J by 8 bases, with 11 bases left in between. The CDR3 reads CASSLARAGGYTF. CDR3 DNA sequence: TGTGCCAGCAGCTTAGCCAGGGCGGGGGGCTACACCTTC.

The rearrangement links TRBV15 to TRBJ2-7, with 9 bases matching TRBD2. J lost 6 bases, V lost 1 base, and 4 bases had no gene match. Germline V gene lookup returns CDR1 LNHNV and CDR2 YYDKDF (reference sequence). The CDR3 sequence is 14 residues long. The CDR3: CATSRVAGDGEQYF. DNA of the CDR3: TGTGCCACCAGCAGAGTAGCGGGAGACGGCGAGCAGTACTTC. Using reference TRBV15 and TRBJ2-7 for the parts outside the CDR3, the full variable domain is DAMVIQNPRYQVTQFGKPVTLSCSQTLNHNVMYWYQQKSSQAPKLLFHYYDKDFNNEADTPDNFQSRRPNTSFCFLDIRSPGLGDTAMYLCATSRVAGDGEQYFGPGTRLTVT.

The chain recombines TRBV10-3 with TRBJ2-5; 8 bases are a match to TRBD2. From germline, CDR1 is ENHRY and CDR2 SYGVKD. The length of the CDR3 is 17 residues. The V gene end was trimmed by 4 bases and the J gene end by 2 bases; junction bases not matched to a gene: 12. The CDR3 bases are TGTGCCATCAGTGGATCAGGGGCTAGCGGGCCTCAAGAGACCCAGTACTTC. As protein: CAISGSGASGPQETQYF.

The chain uses TRBV5-8 and TRBJ2-1; 7 positions agree with TRBD2. The V gene end was trimmed by 4 bases and the J gene end by 0 bases; junction bases not matched to a gene: 4. The germline gives CDR1 SGHTS, CDR2 YDEGEE. The CDR3 loop spans 15 amino acids. CDR3 coding DNA: TGTGCCAGCAGCCCCCGGGACTACTCCTACAATGAGCAGTTCTTC. Amino acid sequence: CASSPRDYSYNEQFF.

V gene TRBV19 combines with J gene TRBJ1-2; maybe TRBD1 (6 bases). V shed 6 bases and J shed 7 bases, with 15 bases lying between them. The germline CDR1 and CDR2 sequences are LNHDA and SQIVND (reference sequence). The CDR3 runs to 13 residues. The CDR3 loop reads CASRITGILGYTF. CDR3 bases: TGTGCCAGTAGAATAACAGGGATACTTGGCTACACCTTC. Combining the CDR3 with reference TRBV19 and TRBJ1-2 gives the whole variable domain DGGITQSPKYLFRKEGQNVTLSCEQNLNHDAMYWYRQDPGQGLRLIYYSQIVNDFQKGDIAEGYSVSREKKESFPLTVTSAQKNPTAFYLCASRITGILGYTFGSGTRLTVV.

The CDR3 loop is CASSQREVWFGELFF. CDR3 nucleotides: TGTGCCAGCAGTCAGCGGGAGGTGTGGTTCGGGGAGCTGTTTTTT. This chain connects TRBV28 to TRBJ2-2, with TRBD2 matching 9 bases. Trimming removed 5 bases from V and 7 bases from J; junction bases left unmatched: 8. Germline CDR1 reads MDHEN; CDR2 reads SYDVKM. The CDR3 has 15 amino acids.

As DNA, the CDR3 is TGTGCCAGCAGTGGGCTGCCTGGTGAAGCTTTCTTT. Its protein is CASSGLPGEAFF. The chain combines TRBV2 with TRBJ1-1; D ambiguous. The length of the CDR3 is 12 residues. Germline CDR1 reads SNHLY; CDR2 reads FYNNEI. Trimming left V 4 bases short and J 7 bases short, with 10 bases between. The full variable domain, in which reference TRBV2 and TRBJ1-1 provide the parts outside the CDR3, is EPEVTQTPSHQVTQMGQEVILRCVPISNHLYFYWYRQILGQKVEFLVSFYNNEISEKSEIFDDQFSVERPDGSNFTLKIRSTKLEDSAMYFCASSGLPGEAFFGQGTRLTVV.

The rearrangement uses TRBV30 and TRBJ2-5; D possibly corresponds to TRBD1 (6 bases). V lost 0 bases and J 5 bases, leaving 16 bases between the germline ends. CDR1 is GTSNPN, CDR2 SVGIG, per germline (reference sequence). The CDR3 has 15 amino acids. In DNA, the CDR3 is TGTGCCTGGAGTGTCGGACAGTTCTCCGGGGAGACCCAGTACTTC. It translates to CAWSVGQFSGETQYF.

The chain combines TRBV5-1 with TRBJ1-3, with 8 bases aligning to TRBD1. CDR3 length equals 14 residues. V dropped 8 bases and J dropped 3; count of bases not matched to a gene: 7. Germline CDR1 is SGHRS and CDR2 is YFSETQ. The chain's CDR3 is CASQQGAYGNTIYF. The CDR3 region has the DNA TGCGCCAGTCAGCAGGGGGCGTATGGAAACACCATATATTTT.

The rearrangement links TRBV10-3 to TRBJ2-7; 13 bases match TRBD2. In germline, CDR1 is ENHRY, CDR2 SYGVKD. Trimming took 4 bases from V and 5 from J; bases not matched to a gene: 17. The CDR3 extends over 19 amino acids. The CDR3 nucleotides are TGTGCCATCAGTGCGCTCGGGGGGGGAACTAGCGGGAGGGCTAACGAGCAGTACTTC. It specifies CAISALGGGTSGRANEQYF.

V and J are TRBV10-3 and TRBJ1-1; possible D gene TRBD1, 6 bases. The germline V and J ends were trimmed by 3 bases and 3 bases, with 11 bases remaining between them. CDR1 and CDR2 from the germline V gene are ENHRY and SYGVKD. The CDR3 has 14 residues. The CDR3 nucleotides read TGTGCCATCAGTGAAGAGGGGGTTGACACTGAAGCTTTCTTT. Residues: CAISEEGVDTEAFF.